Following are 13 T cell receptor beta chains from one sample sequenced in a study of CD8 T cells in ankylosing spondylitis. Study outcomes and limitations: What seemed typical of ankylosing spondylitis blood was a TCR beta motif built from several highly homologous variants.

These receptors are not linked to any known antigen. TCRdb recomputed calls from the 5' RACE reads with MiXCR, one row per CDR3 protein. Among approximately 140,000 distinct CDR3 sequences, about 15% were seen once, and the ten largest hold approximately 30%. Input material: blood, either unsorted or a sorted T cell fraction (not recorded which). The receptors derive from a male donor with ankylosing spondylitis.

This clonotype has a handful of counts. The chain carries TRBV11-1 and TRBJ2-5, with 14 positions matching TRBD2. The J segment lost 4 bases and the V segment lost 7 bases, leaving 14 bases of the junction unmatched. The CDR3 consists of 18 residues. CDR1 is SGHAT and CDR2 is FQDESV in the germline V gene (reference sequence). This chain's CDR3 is CASNPAGLAGDVRETQYF. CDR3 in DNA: TGTGCCAGCAATCCAGCGGGACTAGCGGGAGACGTGCGAGAGACCCAGTACTTC.

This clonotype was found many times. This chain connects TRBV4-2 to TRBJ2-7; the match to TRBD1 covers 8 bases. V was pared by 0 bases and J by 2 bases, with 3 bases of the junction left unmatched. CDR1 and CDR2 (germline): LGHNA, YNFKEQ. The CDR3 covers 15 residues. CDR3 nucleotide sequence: TGTGCCAGCAGCCAAGAACTACAGGGGGCCTACGAGCAGTACTTC. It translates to CASSQELQGAYEQYF.

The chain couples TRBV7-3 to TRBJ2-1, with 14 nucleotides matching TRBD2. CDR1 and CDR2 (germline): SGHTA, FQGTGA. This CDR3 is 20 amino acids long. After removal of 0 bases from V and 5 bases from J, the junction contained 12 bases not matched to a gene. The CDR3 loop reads CASSLTLGTSGRTMNNEQFF. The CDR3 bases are TGTGCCAGCAGCTTAACGTTAGGGACTAGCGGGAGAACGATGAACAATGAGCAGTTCTTC.

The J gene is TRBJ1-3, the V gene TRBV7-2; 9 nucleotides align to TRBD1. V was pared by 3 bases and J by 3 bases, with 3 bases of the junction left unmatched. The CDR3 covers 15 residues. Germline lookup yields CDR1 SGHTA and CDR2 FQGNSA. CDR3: CASSFTGGFGNTIYF. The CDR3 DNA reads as TGTGCCAGCAGCTTTACAGGGGGCTTTGGAAACACCATATATTTT.

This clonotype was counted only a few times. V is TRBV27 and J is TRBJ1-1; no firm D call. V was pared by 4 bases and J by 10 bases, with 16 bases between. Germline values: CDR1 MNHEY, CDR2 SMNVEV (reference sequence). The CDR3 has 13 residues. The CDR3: CASSSGPKGAAFF. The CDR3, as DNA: TGTGCCAGCAGTTCGGGCCCGAAGGGTGCAGCTTTCTTT.

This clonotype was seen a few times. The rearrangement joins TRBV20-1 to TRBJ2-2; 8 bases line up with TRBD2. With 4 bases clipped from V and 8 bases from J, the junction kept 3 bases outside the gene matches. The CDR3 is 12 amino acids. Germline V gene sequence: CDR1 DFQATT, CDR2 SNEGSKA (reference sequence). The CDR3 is CSAISGTGELFF. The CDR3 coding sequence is TGCAGTGCTATTAGCGGGACTGGGGAGCTGTTTTTT.

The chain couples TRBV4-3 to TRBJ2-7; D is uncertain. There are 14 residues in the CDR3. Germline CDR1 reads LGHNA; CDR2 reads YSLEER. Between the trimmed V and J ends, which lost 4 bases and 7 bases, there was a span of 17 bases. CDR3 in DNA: TGCGCCAGCAGCCTTGGGGTCCAAGATGGGGAGCAGTACTTC. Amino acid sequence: CASSLGVQDGEQYF.

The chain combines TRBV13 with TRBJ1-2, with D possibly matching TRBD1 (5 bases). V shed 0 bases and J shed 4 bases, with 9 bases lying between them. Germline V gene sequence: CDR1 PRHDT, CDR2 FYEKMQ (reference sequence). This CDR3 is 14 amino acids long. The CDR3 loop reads CASSLGTGPYGYTF. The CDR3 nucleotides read TGTGCCAGCAGCTTAGGCACGGGACCCTATGGCTACACCTTC.

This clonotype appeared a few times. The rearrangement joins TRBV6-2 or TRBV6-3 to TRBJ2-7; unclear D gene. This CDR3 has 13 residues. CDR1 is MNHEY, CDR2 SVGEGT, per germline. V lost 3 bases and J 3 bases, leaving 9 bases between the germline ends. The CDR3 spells CASSYSVSYEQYF. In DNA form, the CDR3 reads TGTGCCAGCAGTTATTCTGTGAGCTACGAGCAGTACTTC.

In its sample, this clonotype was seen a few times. The CDR3 DNA reads TGTGCCAGCAGCGCACAGGAGGGCACCGGGGAGCTGTTTTTT. Amino acid sequence: CASSAQEGTGELFF. This sequence joins TRBV9 and TRBJ2-2; possible D gene TRBD2, 6 bases. Germline CDR1 is SGDLS and CDR2 is YYNGEE. V gave up 3 bases and J gave up 4 bases, with 10 bases separating them. This CDR3 contains 14 residues.

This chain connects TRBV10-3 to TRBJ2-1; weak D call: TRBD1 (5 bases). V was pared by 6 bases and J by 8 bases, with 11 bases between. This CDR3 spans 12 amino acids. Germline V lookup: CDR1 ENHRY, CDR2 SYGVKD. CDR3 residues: CAISPQGDEQFF. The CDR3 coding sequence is TGTGCCATCAGCCCCCAGGGTGATGAGCAGTTCTTC.

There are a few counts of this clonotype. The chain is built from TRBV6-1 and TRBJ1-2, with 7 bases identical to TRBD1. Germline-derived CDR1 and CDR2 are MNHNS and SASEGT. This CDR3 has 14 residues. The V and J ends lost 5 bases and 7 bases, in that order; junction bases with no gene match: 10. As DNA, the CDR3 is TGTGCCAGCAGTCCACAAGGGGGCTCGGCTGGCTACACCTTC. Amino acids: CASSPQGGSAGYTF.

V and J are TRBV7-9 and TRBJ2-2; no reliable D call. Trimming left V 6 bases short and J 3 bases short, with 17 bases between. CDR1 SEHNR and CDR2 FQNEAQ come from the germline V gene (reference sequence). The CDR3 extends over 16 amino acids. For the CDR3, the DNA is TGTGCCAGCAGGCAGAACACGGCAGAGTACACCGGGGAGCTGTTTTTT. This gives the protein CASRQNTAEYTGELFF.